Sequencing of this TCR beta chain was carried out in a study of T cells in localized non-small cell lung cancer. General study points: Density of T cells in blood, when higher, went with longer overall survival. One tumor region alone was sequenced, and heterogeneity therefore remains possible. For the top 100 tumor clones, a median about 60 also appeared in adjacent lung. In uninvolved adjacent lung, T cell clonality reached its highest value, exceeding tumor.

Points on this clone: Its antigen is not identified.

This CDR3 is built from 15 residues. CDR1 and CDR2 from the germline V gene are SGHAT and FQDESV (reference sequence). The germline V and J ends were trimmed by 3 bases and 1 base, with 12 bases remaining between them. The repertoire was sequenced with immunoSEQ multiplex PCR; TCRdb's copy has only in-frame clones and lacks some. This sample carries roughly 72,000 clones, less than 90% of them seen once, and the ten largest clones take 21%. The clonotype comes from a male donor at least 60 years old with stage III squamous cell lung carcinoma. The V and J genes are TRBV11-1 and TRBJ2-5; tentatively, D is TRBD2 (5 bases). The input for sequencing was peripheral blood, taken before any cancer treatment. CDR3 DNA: TGTGCCAGCAGCTTCGGAGCGGATTCCCAAGAGACCCAGTACTTC. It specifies CASSFGADSQETQYF.